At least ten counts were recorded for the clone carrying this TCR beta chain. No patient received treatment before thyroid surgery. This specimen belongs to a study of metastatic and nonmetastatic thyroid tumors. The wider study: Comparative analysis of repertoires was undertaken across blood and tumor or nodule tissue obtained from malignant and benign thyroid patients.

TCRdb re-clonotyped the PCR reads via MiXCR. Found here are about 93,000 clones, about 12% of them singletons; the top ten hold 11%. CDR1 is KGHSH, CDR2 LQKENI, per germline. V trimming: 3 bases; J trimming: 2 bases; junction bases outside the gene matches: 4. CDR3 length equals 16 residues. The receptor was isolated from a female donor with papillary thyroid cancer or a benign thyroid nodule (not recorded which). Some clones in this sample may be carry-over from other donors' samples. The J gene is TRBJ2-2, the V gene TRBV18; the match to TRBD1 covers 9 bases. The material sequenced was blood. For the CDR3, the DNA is TGTGCCAGCTCACCTGGACAGGGGATCAACACCGGGGAGCTGTTTTTT. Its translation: CASSPGQGINTGELFF.